The clone carrying this TCR beta chain was picked up one time. The V gene end was trimmed by 7 bases and the J gene end by 4 bases; junction bases not matched to a gene: 7. From germline, CDR1 is MDHEN and CDR2 SYDVKM. The length of the CDR3 is 15 residues. Only in-frame clones appear in the TCRdb table, and some are missing; sequencing was by immunoSEQ multiplex PCR. The data hold roughly 90,000 clones, with around 85% observed a single time. The data derive from a study of blood T cell repertoires in COVID-19. The material sequenced was peripheral blood. The chain joins TRBV28 to TRBJ1-6; 7 nucleotides agree with TRBD1. The receptor was derived from a human donor in a cohort sampled during active COVID-19. CDR3 nucleotide sequence: TGTGCCAGCATCGGGGACAGCCGTTATAATTCACCCCTCCACTTT. Translated: CASIGDSRYNSPLHF.